This T cell receptor (beta chain) comes out of a study of blood T cell repertoires in COVID-19. Whole-study context: Samples taken during acute and convalescent COVID-19 were collected in the United States, Italy and Spain.

Participant ages covered about 18 to 89 years across 20 to 30 US areas. Cohort assignment relied on participant-reported clinical history. Among Cohort 3 donors, those recovered had two negative PCRs, clearance, or symptom resolution. Trimming left V 2 bases short and J 9 bases short, with 16 bases between. The germline gives CDR1 LNHDA, CDR2 SQIVND (reference sequence). CDR3 size: 14 residues. The assay was immunoSEQ multiplex PCR, and TCRdb's table has in-frame clones only and misses some. The sample carries 140,000 to 150,000 clones, roughly 85% recorded once. This receptor was obtained from a man in his fifties or sixties who had recovered from COVID-19. What was sequenced was PBMCs or T cells enriched from blood (not recorded which). This sequence joins TRBV19 and TRBJ2-5; D perhaps matches TRBD1 (6 bases). The CDR3: CASSIHTQGMAQYF. Here the CDR3 DNA reads TGTGCCAGTAGTATACACACACAGGGAATGGCCCAGTACTTC. The full variable domain, completed using reference TRBV19 and TRBJ2-5, is DGGITQSPKYLFRKEGQNVTLSCEQNLNHDAMYWYRQDPGQGLRLIYYSQIVNDFQKGDIAEGYSVSREKKESFPLTVTSAQKNPTAFYLCASSIHTQGMAQYFGPGTRLLVL.